Below are 21 T cell receptor beta chains sequenced from a single sample in a study of patients and donors after allogeneic stem cell transplantation. Via MiXCR, TCRdb re-called the RT-PCR reads, giving one row per CDR3 protein. The sample consists of hundreds of thousands of distinct CDR3 sequences, 16% of them appearing once. Sequencing input: blood, either unsorted or a sorted T cell fraction (not recorded which). The receptors derive from a human donor who was either an allogeneic HSCT recipient or a stem cell or donor lymphocyte infusion donor (not recorded which). It is not recorded whose cells these are; they may come from a transplant donor.

This clonotype was counted a few times. The chain recombines TRBV5-6 with TRBJ2-7; 10 nucleotides agree with TRBD2. The CDR3 contains 14 residues. The germline CDR1 and CDR2 sequences are SGHDT and YYEEEE. V was clipped by 4 bases and J by 3 bases; unmatched bases: 4. The DNA of the CDR3 is TGTGCCAGCAGCCCCGGGACTAGCGTCTACGAGCAGTACTTC. Protein product: CASSPGTSVYEQYF.

A few counts support this clonotype. This chain connects TRBV30 to TRBJ2-4; D is unresolved. The germline CDR1 and CDR2 sequences are GTSNPN and SVGIG (reference sequence). CDR3 size: 14 residues. The V end lost 1 base, the J end lost 0 bases, and 7 bases lay between the germline ends. Written as DNA, the CDR3 is TGTGCCTGGAGTGATCTCGTAGCCAAAAACATTCAGTACTTC. This sequence encodes CAWSDLVAKNIQYF.

The table lists this clonotype with a few counts. The chain combines TRBV29-1 with TRBJ2-7; D might be TRBD1 (6 bases). V was pared by 5 bases and J by 3 bases, with 11 bases between. The CDR3 length is 12 residues. CDR1 and CDR2 from the germline V gene are SQVTM and ANQGSEA. The CDR3 here is CSVLQDSYEQYF. The CDR3 DNA is TGCAGCGTTCTCCAGGACAGCTACGAGCAGTACTTC.

The V gene is TRBV6-2 or TRBV6-3, the J gene TRBJ2-7; the match to TRBD1 covers 9 bases. Germline CDR1 MNHEY, CDR2 SVGEGT. V dropped 10 bases and J dropped 5; count of bases not matched to a gene: 6. The CDR3 is 12 amino acids. CDR3: CATKQGANEQYF. CDR3 DNA sequence: TGTGCCACCAAACAGGGGGCAAACGAGCAGTACTTC.

The sample holds many counts of this clonotype. The chain combines TRBV12-3 or TRBV12-4 with TRBJ1-2, with TRBD1 matching 7 bases. The ends lost 2 bases at V and 3 bases at J; junction bases unmatched: 3. This CDR3 contains 14 residues. In DNA, the CDR3 is TGTGCCAGCAGTTTAAGGGGACAGCACTATGGCTACACCTTC. It is translated as CASSLRGQHYGYTF.

In its sample, this clonotype was seen a few times. The rearrangement links TRBV28 to TRBJ1-2, with unresolved D. This CDR3 comprises 14 residues. Per germline, CDR1 MDHEN and CDR2 SYDVKM. V was clipped by 3 bases and J by 4 bases, with 12 bases between them. CDR3 in amino acids: CASSFMTLGYGYTF. CDR3 coding DNA: TGTGCCAGCAGTTTTATGACGCTGGGCTATGGCTACACCTTC.

The V call is TRBV5-6, the J call TRBJ1-5; no reliable D call. The CDR3 covers 13 residues. The V and J ends lost 0 bases and 7 bases respectively, with 8 bases between them. Germline lookup yields CDR1 SGHDT and CDR2 YYEEEE. This CDR3 reads CASSLALEQPQHF. The CDR3 DNA sequence: TGTGCCAGCAGCTTGGCTCTGGAGCAGCCCCAGCATTTT.

To note about this clonotype: No DNA is shown, since the ends of the CDR3 on it are uncertain; the CDR3 is the one TCRdb lists. V usage is TRBV10-3 and J usage is TRBJ2-2; the listed D gene, TRBD2, was not tested against the DNA. The germline V gene has CDR1 ENHRY and CDR2 SYGVKD. The CDR3 is 13 amino acids in total, end residues counted. The CDR3: CATGTASAGSCFF.

This clonotype was observed a few times. V gene TRBV30 combines with J gene TRBJ2-7; no reliable D call. From germline, CDR1 is GTSNPN and CDR2 SVGIG (reference sequence). Trimming left V 1 base short and J 0 bases short, with 7 bases between. The CDR3 consists of 13 residues. CDR3 loop: CAWSGGNSYEQYF. The CDR3 DNA is TGTGCCTGGAGTGGTGGCAACTCCTACGAGCAGTACTTC.

This clonotype came up a few times. The chain carries TRBV4-1 and TRBJ2-7, with 9 bases aligning to TRBD1. Per germline, CDR1 MGHRA and CDR2 YSYEKL. V shed 4 bases and J 4 bases; nucleotides not matched to a gene: 17. The CDR3 is made up of 18 amino acids. CDR3 sequence: CASSLISGTGSGWYEQYF. CDR3 coding DNA: TGCGCCAGCAGCCTCATTTCGGGGACAGGGAGTGGGTGGTACGAGCAGTACTTC.

The J gene is TRBJ2-3, the V gene TRBV30; D possibly corresponds to TRBD2 (6 bases). Trimming left V 2 bases short and J 0 bases short, with 15 bases between. Germline V CDR1 and CDR2: GTSNPN, SVGIG (reference sequence). The CDR3 runs to 16 residues. CDR3 amino acids: CAWSLYRRVSTDTQYF. The CDR3 DNA follows: TGTGCCTGGAGTCTTTACAGGAGGGTTAGCACAGATACGCAGTATTTT.

The chain carries TRBV6-5 and TRBJ2-1, with D unresolved. Germline V lookup: CDR1 MNHEY, CDR2 SVGAGI. The CDR3 consists of 18 residues. Trimming took off 0 bases at V and 0 bases at J, with 15 bases between the two ends. CDR3 nucleotides: TGTGCCAGCAGTTACTCGCGGATTCTCCACGGCTCCTACAATGAGCAGTTCTTC. Protein product: CASSYSRILHGSYNEQFF.

This clonotype was detected a few times. This chain joins TRBV6-1 and TRBJ2-3; TRBD2 matches at 10 bases. Trimming removed 7 bases from V and 2 bases from J; junction bases left unmatched: 6. CDR3 length: 15 residues. The germline V gene encodes CDR1 MNHNS and CDR2 SASEGT. The CDR3 sequence is CASTPLAGPTDTQYF. For the CDR3, the DNA is TGTGCCAGCACCCCACTAGCGGGGCCCACAGATACGCAGTATTTT.

The chain joins TRBV2 to TRBJ1-1, with 8 positions matching TRBD1. The germline CDR1 and CDR2 sequences are SNHLY and FYNNEI. The length of the CDR3 is 13 residues. Unmatched junction bases numbered 3, after V lost 3 bases and J lost 6 bases. CDR3 nucleotide sequence: TGTGCCAGCAGTGACAGGGGGCCGTCTGAAGCTTTCTTT. Residues: CASSDRGPSEAFF.

The chain recombines TRBV6-5 with TRBJ2-2; D unclear. The CDR3 spans 12 residues. V lost 7 bases and J lost 0, with 3 bases in between. CDR1 is MNHEY and CDR2 is SVGAGI in the germline V gene. CDR3 region: CASNTNTGELFF. The DNA for the CDR3 is TGTGCCAGCAATACGAACACCGGGGAGCTGTTTTTT.

V gene TRBV5-1 combines with J gene TRBJ1-2; 7 bases are a match to TRBD1. Germline loops: CDR1 SGHRS, CDR2 YFSETQ. The CDR3 extends over 16 amino acids. The V and J ends lost 2 bases and 2 bases, in that order; junction bases with no gene match: 9. The CDR3 coding sequence is TGCGCCAGCAGCTTTGAGCGTGGGGACAGCAACTATGGCTACACCTTC. Translation gives CASSFERGDSNYGYTF.

This clonotype was found a few times. The rearrangement joins TRBV20-1 to TRBJ2-7; TRBD1 agrees at 7 bases. Germline lookup yields CDR1 DFQATT and CDR2 SNEGSKA (reference sequence). Germline trimming cut 5 bases from V and 3 bases from J; bases unmatched to any gene: 10. This CDR3 contains 14 residues. CDR3 in amino acids: CSAVDRPTLYEQYF. CDR3 sequence (DNA): TGCAGTGCTGTGGACAGGCCAACTCTCTACGAGCAGTACTTC.

The V call is TRBV20-1, the J call TRBJ2-1, with D unclear. The CDR3 contains 13 residues. Trimming cost V 7 bases and J 3 bases, with 13 bases left between them. Germline CDR1 is DFQATT and CDR2 is SNEGSKA (reference sequence). DNA of the CDR3: TGCAGTGTTCCGACGCGTATCTACAATGAGCAGTTCTTC. Amino acid sequence: CSVPTRIYNEQFF.

J is TRBJ2-3 and V is TRBV24-1; 11 positions agree with TRBD2. Trimming took 7 bases from V and 7 from J; bases not matched to a gene: 9. The germline CDR1 and CDR2 sequences are KGHDR and SFDVKD. This CDR3 is 15 amino acids long. The CDR3 DNA is TGTGCCACCAGCACTAGCGGGAGATGGGGTAATACGCAGTATTTT. Protein sequence: CATSTSGRWGNTQYF.

In this sample, this clonotype turned up many times. The chain couples TRBV12-3 or TRBV12-4 to TRBJ1-2; 9 nucleotides agree with TRBD1. The CDR3 has 12 amino acids. V gave up 6 bases and J gave up 4 bases; unmatched junction bases: 0. The CDR3 coding sequence is TGTGCCAGCAGGGGACAGGGCTATGGCTACACCTTC. Its translation: CASRGQGYGYTF.

This clonotype has a handful of counts. This rearrangement joins TRBV6-2 or TRBV6-3 to TRBJ1-5, with D possibly TRBD1 on 6 matching bases. CDR1 MNHEY and CDR2 SVGEGT come from the germline V gene. The CDR3 has 16 amino acids. Trimming removed 10 bases at V and 2 bases at J, with 21 bases between. The CDR3 spells CATQFRGQGGNQPQHF. CDR3 nucleotide sequence: TGTGCCACCCAGTTCAGGGGTCAGGGTGGCAATCAGCCCCAGCATTTT.